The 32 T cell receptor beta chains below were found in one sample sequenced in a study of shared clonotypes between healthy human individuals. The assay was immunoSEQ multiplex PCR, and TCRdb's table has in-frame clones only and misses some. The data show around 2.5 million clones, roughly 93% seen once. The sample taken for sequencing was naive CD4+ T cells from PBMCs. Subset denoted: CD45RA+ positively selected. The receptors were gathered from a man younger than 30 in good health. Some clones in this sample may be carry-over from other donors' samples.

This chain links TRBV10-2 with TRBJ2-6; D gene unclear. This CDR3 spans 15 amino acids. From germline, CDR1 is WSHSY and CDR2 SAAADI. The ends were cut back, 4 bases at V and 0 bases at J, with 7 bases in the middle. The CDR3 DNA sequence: TGCGCCAGCAGTGTGCCCACCTCTGGGGCCAACGTCCTGACTTTC. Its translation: CASSVPTSGANVLTF.

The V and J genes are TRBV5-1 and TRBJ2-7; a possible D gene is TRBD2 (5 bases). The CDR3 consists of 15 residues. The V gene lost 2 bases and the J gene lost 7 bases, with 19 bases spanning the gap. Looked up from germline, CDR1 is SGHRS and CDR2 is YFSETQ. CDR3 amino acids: CASSFTPSSTGEQYF. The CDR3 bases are TGCGCCAGCAGCTTTACCCCCTCCAGTACGGGGGAGCAGTACTTC.

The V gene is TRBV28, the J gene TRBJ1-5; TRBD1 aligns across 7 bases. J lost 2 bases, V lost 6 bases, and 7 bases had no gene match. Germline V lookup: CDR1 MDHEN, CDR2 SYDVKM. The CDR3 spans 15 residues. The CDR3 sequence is CASSRQGGGNQPQHF. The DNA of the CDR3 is TGTGCCAGCAGCCGACAGGGTGGTGGCAATCAGCCCCAGCATTTT.

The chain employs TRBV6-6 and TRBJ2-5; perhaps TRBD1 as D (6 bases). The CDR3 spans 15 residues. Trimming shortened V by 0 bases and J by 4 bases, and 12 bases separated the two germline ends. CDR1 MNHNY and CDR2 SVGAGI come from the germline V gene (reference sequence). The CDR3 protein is CASSYSIWGLETQYF. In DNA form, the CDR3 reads TGTGCCAGCAGTTACTCGATTTGGGGGCTAGAGACCCAGTACTTC.

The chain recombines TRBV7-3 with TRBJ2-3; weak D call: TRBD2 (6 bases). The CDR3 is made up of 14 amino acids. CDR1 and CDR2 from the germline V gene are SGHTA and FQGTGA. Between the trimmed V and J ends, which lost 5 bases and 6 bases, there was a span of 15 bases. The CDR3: CASSPGVGLDTQYF. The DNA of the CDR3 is TGTGCCAGCAGCCCGGGAGTTGGGTTGGATACGCAGTATTTT.

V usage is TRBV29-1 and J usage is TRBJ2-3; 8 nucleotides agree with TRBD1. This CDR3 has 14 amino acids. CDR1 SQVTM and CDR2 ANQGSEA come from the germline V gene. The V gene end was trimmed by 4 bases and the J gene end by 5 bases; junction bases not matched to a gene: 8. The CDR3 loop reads CSVGGDRGKDTQYF. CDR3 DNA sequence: TGCAGCGTTGGGGGTGACAGGGGCAAAGATACGCAGTATTTT.

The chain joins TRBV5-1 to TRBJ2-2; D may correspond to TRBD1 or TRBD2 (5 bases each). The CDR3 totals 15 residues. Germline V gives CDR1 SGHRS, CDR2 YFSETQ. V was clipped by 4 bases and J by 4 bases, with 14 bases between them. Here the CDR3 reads CASSVSGTPTGELFF. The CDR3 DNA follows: TGCGCCAGCAGCGTATCCGGGACCCCCACCGGGGAGCTGTTTTTT.

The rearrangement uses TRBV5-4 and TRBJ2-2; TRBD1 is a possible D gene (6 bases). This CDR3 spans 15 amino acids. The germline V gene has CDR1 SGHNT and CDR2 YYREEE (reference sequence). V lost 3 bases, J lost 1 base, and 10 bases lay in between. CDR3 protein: CASSYTTGNTGELFF. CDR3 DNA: TGTGCCAGCAGCTACACGACAGGGAACACCGGGGAGCTGTTTTTT.

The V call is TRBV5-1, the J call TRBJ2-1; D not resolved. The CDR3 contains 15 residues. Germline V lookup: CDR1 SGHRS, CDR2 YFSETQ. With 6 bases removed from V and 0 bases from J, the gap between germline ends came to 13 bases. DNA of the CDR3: TGCGCCAGCAACAAACGCGGAGACTCCTACAATGAGCAGTTCTTC. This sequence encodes CASNKRGDSYNEQFF.

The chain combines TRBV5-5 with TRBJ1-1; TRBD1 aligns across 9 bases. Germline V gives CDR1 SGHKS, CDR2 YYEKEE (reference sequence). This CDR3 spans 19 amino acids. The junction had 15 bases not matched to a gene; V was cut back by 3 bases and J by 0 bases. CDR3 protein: CASSSRPGQGTDLNTEAFF. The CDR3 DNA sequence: TGTGCCAGCAGCTCAAGACCGGGACAGGGTACCGACTTGAACACTGAAGCTTTCTTT.

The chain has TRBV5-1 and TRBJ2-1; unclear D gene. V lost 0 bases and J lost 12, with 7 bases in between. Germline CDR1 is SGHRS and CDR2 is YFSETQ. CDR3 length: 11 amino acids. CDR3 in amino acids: CASSLGWGQFF. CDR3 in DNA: TGCGCCAGCAGCTTGGGGTGGGGGCAGTTCTTC.

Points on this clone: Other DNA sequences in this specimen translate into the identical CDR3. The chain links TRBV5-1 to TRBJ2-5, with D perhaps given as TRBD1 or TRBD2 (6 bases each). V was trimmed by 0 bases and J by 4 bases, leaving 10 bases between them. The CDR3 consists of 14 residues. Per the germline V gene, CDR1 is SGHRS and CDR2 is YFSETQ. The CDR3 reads CASSLAGAGETQYF. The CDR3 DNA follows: TGCGCCAGCAGCTTGGCGGGGGCCGGAGAGACCCAGTACTTC.

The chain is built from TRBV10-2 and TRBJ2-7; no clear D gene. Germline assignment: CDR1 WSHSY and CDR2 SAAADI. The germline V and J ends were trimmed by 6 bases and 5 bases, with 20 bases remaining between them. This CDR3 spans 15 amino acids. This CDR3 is CASSALGPLPHEQYF. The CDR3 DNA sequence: TGCGCCAGCAGCGCCTTAGGCCCCCTTCCCCACGAGCAGTACTTC.

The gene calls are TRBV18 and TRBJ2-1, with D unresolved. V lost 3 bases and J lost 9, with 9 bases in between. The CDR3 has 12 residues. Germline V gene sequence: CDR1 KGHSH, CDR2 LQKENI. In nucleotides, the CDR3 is TGTGCCAGCTCACCCGACACGGGTGAGCAGTTCTTC. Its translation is CASSPDTGEQFF.

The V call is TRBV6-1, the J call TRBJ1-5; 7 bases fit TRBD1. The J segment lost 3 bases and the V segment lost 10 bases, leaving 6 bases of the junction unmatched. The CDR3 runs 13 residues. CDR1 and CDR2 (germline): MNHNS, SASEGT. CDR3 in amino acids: CAITGTVNQPQHF. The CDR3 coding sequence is TGTGCCATCACCGGGACAGTCAATCAGCCCCAGCATTTT.

CDR3 in amino acids: CASSTGQGRVTDTQYF. Here the CDR3 DNA reads TGCGCCAGCAGCACTGGACAGGGACGTGTTACAGATACGCAGTATTTT. The genes are TRBV5-1 and TRBJ2-3; the match to TRBD1 covers 8 bases. The CDR3 runs 16 residues. J was trimmed by 3 bases and V by 4 bases; bases with no gene match: 10. Germline loops: CDR1 SGHRS, CDR2 YFSETQ.

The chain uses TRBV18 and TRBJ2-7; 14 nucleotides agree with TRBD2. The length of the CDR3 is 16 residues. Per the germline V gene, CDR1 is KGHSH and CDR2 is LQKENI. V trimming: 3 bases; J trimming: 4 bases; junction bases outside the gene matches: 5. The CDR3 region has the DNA TGTGCCAGCTCACCCAAGGGACTAGCGGGAGTTTACGAGCAGTACTTC. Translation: CASSPKGLAGVYEQYF.

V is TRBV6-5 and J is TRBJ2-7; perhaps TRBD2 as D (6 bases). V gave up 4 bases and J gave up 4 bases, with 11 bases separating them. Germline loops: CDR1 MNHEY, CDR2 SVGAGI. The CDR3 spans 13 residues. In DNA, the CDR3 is TGTGCCAGCAGTTTGAAGACTAGATACGAGCAGTACTTC. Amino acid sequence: CASSLKTRYEQYF.

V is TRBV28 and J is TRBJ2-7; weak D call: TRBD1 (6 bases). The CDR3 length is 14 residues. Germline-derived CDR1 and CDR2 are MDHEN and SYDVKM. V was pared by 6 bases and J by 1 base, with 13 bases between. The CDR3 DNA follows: TGTGCCAGCAGAGTTACAGGGTTGTCCTACGAGCAGTACTTC. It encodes CASRVTGLSYEQYF.

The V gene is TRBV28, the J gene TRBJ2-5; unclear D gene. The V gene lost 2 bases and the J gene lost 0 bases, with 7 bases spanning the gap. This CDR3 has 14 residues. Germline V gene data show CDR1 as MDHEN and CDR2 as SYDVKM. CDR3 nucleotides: TGTGCCAGCAGTTTACACGGGCACCAAGAGACCCAGTACTTC. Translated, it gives CASSLHGHQETQYF.

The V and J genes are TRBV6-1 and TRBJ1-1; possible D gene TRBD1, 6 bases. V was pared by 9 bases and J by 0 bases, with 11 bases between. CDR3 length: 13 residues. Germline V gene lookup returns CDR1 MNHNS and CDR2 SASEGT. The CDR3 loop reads CASNYRVNTEAFF. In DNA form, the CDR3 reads TGTGCCAGTAATTACAGGGTGAACACTGAAGCTTTCTTT.

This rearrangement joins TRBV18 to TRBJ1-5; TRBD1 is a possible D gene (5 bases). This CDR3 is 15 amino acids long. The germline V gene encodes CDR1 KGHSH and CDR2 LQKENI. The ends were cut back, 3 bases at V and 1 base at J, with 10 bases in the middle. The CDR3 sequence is CASSPFDRSNQPQHF. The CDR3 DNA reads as TGTGCCAGCTCACCCTTCGACAGAAGCAATCAGCCCCAGCATTTT.

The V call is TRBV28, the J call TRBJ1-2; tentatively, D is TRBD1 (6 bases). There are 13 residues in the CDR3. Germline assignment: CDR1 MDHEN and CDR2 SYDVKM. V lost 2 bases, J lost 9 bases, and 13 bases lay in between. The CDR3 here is CASSLVQGVSYTF. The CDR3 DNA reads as TGTGCCAGCAGTTTAGTACAGGGTGTGAGCTACACCTTC.

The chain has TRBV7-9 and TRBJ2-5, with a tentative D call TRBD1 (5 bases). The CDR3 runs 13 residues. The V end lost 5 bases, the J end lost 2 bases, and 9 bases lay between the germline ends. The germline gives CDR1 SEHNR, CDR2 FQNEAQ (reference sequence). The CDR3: CASSSRQQETQYF. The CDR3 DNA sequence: TGTGCCAGCAGCAGTCGACAGCAAGAGACCCAGTACTTC.

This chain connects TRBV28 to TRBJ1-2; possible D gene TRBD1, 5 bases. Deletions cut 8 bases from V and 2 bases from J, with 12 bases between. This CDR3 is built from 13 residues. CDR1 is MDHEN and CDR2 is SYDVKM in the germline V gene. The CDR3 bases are TGTGCCAGCTGGGGCGGGAGAAACTATGGCTACACCTTC. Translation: CASWGGRNYGYTF.

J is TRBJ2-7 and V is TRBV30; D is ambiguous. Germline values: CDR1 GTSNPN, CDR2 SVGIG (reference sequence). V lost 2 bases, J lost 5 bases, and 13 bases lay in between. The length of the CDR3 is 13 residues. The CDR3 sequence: CAWSRATSHEQYF. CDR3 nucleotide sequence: TGTGCCTGGAGTAGGGCGACGAGCCACGAGCAGTACTTC.

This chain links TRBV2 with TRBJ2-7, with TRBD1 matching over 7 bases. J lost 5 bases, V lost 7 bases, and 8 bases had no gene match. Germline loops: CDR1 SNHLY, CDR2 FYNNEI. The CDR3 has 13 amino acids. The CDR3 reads CASKPGQFNEQYF. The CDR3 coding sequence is TGTGCCAGCAAACCGGGACAGTTCAACGAGCAGTACTTC.

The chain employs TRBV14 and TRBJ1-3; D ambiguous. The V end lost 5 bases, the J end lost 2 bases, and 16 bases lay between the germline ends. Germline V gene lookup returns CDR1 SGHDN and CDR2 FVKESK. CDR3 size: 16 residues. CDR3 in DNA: TGTGCCAGCAGCGGGGAGGTCAGGTCGGCTGGAAACACCATATATTTT. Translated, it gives CASSGEVRSAGNTIYF.

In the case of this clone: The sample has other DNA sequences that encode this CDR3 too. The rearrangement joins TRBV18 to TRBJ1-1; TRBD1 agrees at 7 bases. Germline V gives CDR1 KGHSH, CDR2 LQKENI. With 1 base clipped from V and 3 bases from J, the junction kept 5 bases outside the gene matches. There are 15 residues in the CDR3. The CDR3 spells CASSPQQGWDTEAFF. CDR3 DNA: TGTGCCAGCTCACCACAACAGGGGTGGGACACTGAAGCTTTCTTT.

The chain's CDR3 is CASSVTGQSSGNTIYF. The CDR3 DNA reads as TGTGCCAGCAGCGTGACGGGACAGTCCTCTGGAAACACCATATATTTT. The chain carries TRBV9 and TRBJ1-3, with TRBD1 identical over 7 bases. The V gene's germline CDR1 is SGDLS and CDR2 YYNGEE. CDR3 length: 16 residues. Trimming cost V 2 bases and J 0 bases; bases outside gene matches: 5.

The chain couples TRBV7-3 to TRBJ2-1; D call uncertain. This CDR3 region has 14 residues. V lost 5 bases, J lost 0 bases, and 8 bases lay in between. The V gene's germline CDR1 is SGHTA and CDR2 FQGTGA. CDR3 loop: CASSMAGSYNEQFF. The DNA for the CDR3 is TGTGCCAGCAGCATGGCAGGCTCCTACAATGAGCAGTTCTTC.

As DNA, the CDR3 is TGTGCCAGCAGGAGACCAGGGGTAGATACGCAGTATTTT. Amino acids: CASRRPGVDTQYF. This chain uses TRBV6-5 with TRBJ2-3, with D perhaps TRBD1 (6 bases). The CDR3 length is 13 residues. The V end was cut by 6 bases, the J end by 5 bases, with 12 bases between. Germline V gene sequence: CDR1 MNHEY, CDR2 SVGAGI.